The clone carrying this T cell receptor beta chain was seen only a few times. This sample was included in a study of T cell responses to AZD1222 COVID-19 vaccine. Germline V gene sequence: CDR1 SGHKS, CDR2 YYEKEE (reference sequence). Trimming removed 5 bases from V and 3 bases from J; junction bases left unmatched: 12. The CDR3 length is 16 residues. The data were produced by immunoSEQ multiplex PCR, yet TCRdb's version contains in-frame clones alone and is incomplete. The sample yields about 99,000 clones, over 70% seen once. The TCR sequence derives from an adult in good health. The sequencing used peripheral blood, collected on day 0 of AZD1222 vaccination. The chain carries TRBV5-5 and TRBJ2-7, with TRBD1 matching 9 bases. The CDR3 protein is CASSPSPGTGFYEQYF. CDR3 bases: TGTGCCAGCAGTCCTTCCCCCGGGACAGGGTTCTACGAGCAGTACTTC.